The T cell receptor beta chain under discussion was sequenced for a study of cytomegalovirus exposure and HLA in healthy donors. Study results and limitations: According to the study, approximately 150 TCR beta chains were cytomegalovirus-associated. Specificity for CMV antigens was confirmed in vitro for a few of the CMV-associated chains.

With regard to this clone: What it recognizes is unknown.

The CDR3 loop spans 15 amino acids. Germline CDR1 and CDR2: SNHLY and FYNNEI. The trim removed 6 bases at V and 3 bases at J, leaving 6 bases unmatched. The assay was immunoSEQ multiplex PCR, and TCRdb's table has in-frame clones only and misses some. The sample consists of more than 300,000 clones, 70% to 90% of them appearing once. The specimen sequenced was PBMCs. J is TRBJ2-1 and V is TRBV2, with 9 bases lining up with TRBD2. This sequence was found in a woman between 18 and 30 years old in good health and CMV-seronegative. The CDR3 region has the DNA TGTGCCAGCAGAATACCTAGCGGGGTCTACAATGAGCAGTTCTTC. Translating it yields CASRIPSGVYNEQFF.